This is a list of T cell receptor beta chains from one sample in a study of cytomegalovirus exposure and HLA in healthy donors. Sequencing was performed with immunoSEQ multiplex PCR; in TCRdb, only in-frame clones are kept and a portion is missing. The sample holds 100,000 to 150,000 clones, about 80% seen once. Material for sequencing was PBMCs. These receptors came from a man aged 30-40 years in good health and CMV-seropositive. CDR3s include the opening cysteine and the closing phenylalanine or tryptophan. Fields, in order: clone size, D gene, J gene, V gene, CDR3 protein, CDR3 DNA. A D gene is named only where the DNA matches it firmly. Part of the rows lack a size; the others show once, few, many or a class for expanded clones.

clone size: -
D gene: -
J gene: TRBJ2-1
V gene: TRBV6-1
CDR3 protein: CASSPGTGSYNEQFF
CDR3 DNA: TGTGCCAGCAGTCCCGGGACTGGCTCCTACAATGAGCAGTTCTTC

clone size: -
D gene: TRBD2
J gene: TRBJ2-7
V gene: TRBV6-6
CDR3 protein: CASSPLGAGGIYEQYF
CDR3 DNA: TGTGCCAGCAGTCCCCTGGGAGCGGGGGGGATCTACGAGCAGTACTTC

clone size: -
D gene: TRBD2
J gene: TRBJ2-7
V gene: TRBV11-2
CDR3 protein: CASSLDRNSGGLEQYF
CDR3 DNA: TGTGCCAGCAGCTTAGATCGCAATAGCGGGGGCCTCGAGCAGTACTTC

clone size: -
D gene: TRBD1
J gene: TRBJ1-1
V gene: TRBV15
CDR3 protein: CATSSIWTGNMNTEAFF
CDR3 DNA: TGTGCCACCAGCAGTATTTGGACAGGGAACATGAACACTGAAGCTTTCTTT

clone size: -
D gene: -
J gene: TRBJ1-1
V gene: TRBV2
CDR3 protein: CASSLNEEGLSQAFF
CDR3 DNA: TGTGCCAGCAGTTTGAACGAGGAGGGGCTAAGTCAAGCTTTCTTT

clone size: -
D gene: TRBD1
J gene: TRBJ1-5
V gene: TRBV7-2
CDR3 protein: CASSLDGQGYNQPQHF
CDR3 DNA: TGTGCCAGCAGCTTAGATGGACAGGGCTACAATCAGCCCCAGCATTTT

clone size: few
D gene: -
J gene: TRBJ1-2
V gene: TRBV7-2
CDR3 protein: CASSPQLQATYGYTF
CDR3 DNA: TGTGCCAGCAGCCCCCAGCTACAGGCGACCTATGGCTACACCTTC

clone size: -
D gene: -
J gene: TRBJ2-1
V gene: TRBV10-1
CDR3 protein: CASSDSGPSNNEQFF
CDR3 DNA: TGCGCCAGCAGTGATTCAGGCCCCTCTAACAATGAGCAGTTCTTC

clone size: -
D gene: -
J gene: TRBJ1-5
V gene: TRBV21-1
CDR3 protein: CATRDRGSDQPQHF
CDR3 DNA: TGTGCCACCCGGGACAGGGGGTCGGATCAGCCCCAGCATTTT

clone size: -
D gene: -
J gene: TRBJ1-1
V gene: TRBV6-1
CDR3 protein: CASSEIGQLNTEAFF
CDR3 DNA: TGTGCCAGCAGTGAAATAGGACAGTTGAACACTGAAGCTTTCTTT

clone size: -
D gene: -
J gene: TRBJ2-7
V gene: TRBV5-1
CDR3 protein: CASSFAPSQPGDYEQYF
CDR3 DNA: TGCGCCAGCAGCTTCGCACCGAGCCAACCAGGGGACTACGAGCAGTACTTC

clone size: -
D gene: TRBD1
J gene: TRBJ1-2
V gene: TRBV7-8
CDR3 protein: CASSRDSNYGYTF
CDR3 DNA: TGTGCCAGCAGCAGGGACAGTAACTATGGCTACACCTTC

clone size: -
D gene: -
J gene: TRBJ1-2
V gene: TRBV5-1
CDR3 protein: CASSPDMDYVYTF
CDR3 DNA: TGCGCCAGCAGTCCGGACATGGACTATGTCTACACCTTC

clone size: -
D gene: TRBD1
J gene: TRBJ1-2
V gene: TRBV28
CDR3 protein: CASSWDRSVDGYTF
CDR3 DNA: TGTGCCAGCAGTTGGGACAGATCTGTTGATGGCTACACCTTC

clone size: -
D gene: -
J gene: TRBJ2-1
V gene: TRBV27
CDR3 protein: CASSSDTNYNEQFF
CDR3 DNA: TGTGCCAGCAGCTCCGACACGAACTACAATGAGCAGTTCTTC

clone size: -
D gene: -
J gene: TRBJ2-1
V gene: TRBV27
CDR3 protein: CASSLRGGSYNEQFF
CDR3 DNA: TGTGCCAGCAGTTTAAGGGGGGGCTCCTACAATGAGCAGTTCTTC

clone size: -
D gene: -
J gene: TRBJ1-2
V gene: TRBV5-6
CDR3 protein: CASSSDSYGYTF
CDR3 DNA: TGTGCCAGCAGCTCAGACAGTTATGGCTACACCTTC

clone size: -
D gene: TRBD2
J gene: TRBJ2-1
V gene: TRBV4-1
CDR3 protein: CASSQAARGAGNEQFF
CDR3 DNA: TGCGCCAGCAGCCAAGCTGCGCGGGGGGCGGGCAATGAGCAGTTCTTC

clone size: -
D gene: TRBD1
J gene: TRBJ1-4
V gene: TRBV6-5
CDR3 protein: CASRTVGQANEKLFF
CDR3 DNA: TGTGCCAGCAGAACCGTCGGACAGGCTAATGAAAAACTGTTTTTT

clone size: -
D gene: -
J gene: TRBJ1-1
V gene: TRBV11-2
CDR3 protein: CASSWRRENTEAFF
CDR3 DNA: TGTGCCAGCAGTTGGAGACGGGAGAACACTGAAGCTTTCTTT

clone size: once
D gene: -
J gene: TRBJ2-7
V gene: TRBV7-2
CDR3 protein: CASSRADSPYEQYF
CDR3 DNA: TGTGCCAGCAGCCGCGCCGACTCTCCTTACGAGCAGTACTTC

clone size: -
D gene: TRBD1
J gene: TRBJ1-1
V gene: TRBV14
CDR3 protein: CASSLPGQPTEAFF
CDR3 DNA: TGTGCCAGCAGCCTCCCGGGACAGCCTACTGAAGCTTTCTTT

clone size: -
D gene: TRBD1
J gene: TRBJ2-1
V gene: TRBV19
CDR3 protein: CASSMTGQGQGEQFF
CDR3 DNA: TGTGCCAGTAGTATGACGGGACAGGGCCAGGGTGAGCAGTTCTTC

clone size: -
D gene: -
J gene: TRBJ2-1
V gene: TRBV11-1
CDR3 protein: CASSLFLGHEQFF
CDR3 DNA: TGTGCCAGCAGCTTATTCCTTGGCCATGAGCAGTTCTTC

clone size: -
D gene: TRBD2
J gene: TRBJ2-7
V gene: TRBV5-6
CDR3 protein: CASSLGLAGAHEQYF
CDR3 DNA: TGTGCCAGCAGCTTGGGTCTAGCGGGGGCCCACGAGCAGTACTTC

clone size: -
D gene: -
J gene: TRBJ1-6
V gene: TRBV5-8
CDR3 protein: CASSFVRVNNSPLHF
CDR3 DNA: TGTGCCAGCAGCTTCGTCCGGGTTAATAATTCACCCCTCCACTTT

clone size: -
D gene: TRBD1
J gene: TRBJ2-7
V gene: TRBV5-8
CDR3 protein: CASSPDRGHEQYF
CDR3 DNA: TGTGCCAGCAGCCCTGACAGGGGACACGAGCAGTACTTC

clone size: -
D gene: TRBD1
J gene: TRBJ1-2
V gene: TRBV5-1
CDR3 protein: CASSPQGAAGYTF
CDR3 DNA: TGCGCCAGCAGTCCACAGGGGGCGGCTGGCTACACCTTC

clone size: -
D gene: -
J gene: TRBJ1-1
V gene: TRBV5-1
CDR3 protein: CASRQTLAGVVNTEAFF
CDR3 DNA: TGCGCCAGCAGGCAGACCCTCGCGGGTGTAGTGAACACTGAAGCTTTCTTT

clone size: -
D gene: -
J gene: TRBJ1-2
V gene: TRBV9
CDR3 protein: CASSAQTDYGYTF
CDR3 DNA: TGTGCCAGCAGTGCACAGACAGATTATGGCTACACCTTC

clone size: -
D gene: TRBD1
J gene: TRBJ1-1
V gene: TRBV28
CDR3 protein: CASSPGDRAAFGGVF
CDR3 DNA: TGTGCCAGCAGCCCCGGCGACAGGGCGGCGTTTGGCGGGGTCTTT

clone size: -
D gene: TRBD1
J gene: TRBJ1-4
V gene: TRBV2
CDR3 protein: CASSGDRGDEKLFF
CDR3 DNA: TGTGCCAGCAGTGGCGACAGGGGGGATGAAAAACTGTTTTTT

clone size: -
D gene: TRBD2
J gene: TRBJ2-7
V gene: TRBV5-1
CDR3 protein: CASSTLTSGGASLEQYF
CDR3 DNA: TGCGCCAGCAGCACTCTAACTAGCGGGGGGGCGTCACTCGAGCAGTACTTC

clone size: few
D gene: -
J gene: TRBJ2-5
V gene: TRBV11-3
CDR3 protein: CASSLGRQAQETQYF
CDR3 DNA: TGTGCCAGCAGCTTAGGTAGGCAGGCGCAAGAGACCCAGTACTTC

clone size: -
D gene: TRBD1
J gene: TRBJ1-1
V gene: TRBV27
CDR3 protein: CASSRTGGAGEAFF
CDR3 DNA: TGTGCCAGCAGCCGGACAGGGGGCGCGGGTGAAGCTTTCTTT

clone size: -
D gene: -
J gene: TRBJ1-4
V gene: TRBV5-1
CDR3 protein: CASTGGSATEKLFF
CDR3 DNA: TGCGCCAGCACTGGGGGGAGCGCCACTGAAAAACTGTTTTTT

clone size: few
D gene: -
J gene: TRBJ1-2
V gene: TRBV5-1
CDR3 protein: CASSLGPDYGYTF
CDR3 DNA: TGCGCCAGCAGCTTGGGCCCGGACTATGGCTACACCTTC

clone size: few
D gene: -
J gene: TRBJ1-1
V gene: TRBV6-1
CDR3 protein: CASSRGQDLEAFF
CDR3 DNA: TGTGCCAGCAGCAGGGGCCAGGATCTTGAAGCTTTCTTT

clone size: -
D gene: -
J gene: TRBJ1-6
V gene: TRBV27
CDR3 protein: CASSWLNNSPLHF
CDR3 DNA: TGTGCCAGCAGTTGGCTGAATAATTCACCCCTCCACTTT

clone size: -
D gene: TRBD2
J gene: TRBJ2-2
V gene: TRBV10-3
CDR3 protein: CAIMASGGNTGELFF
CDR3 DNA: TGTGCCATCATGGCTAGCGGGGGAAACACCGGGGAGCTGTTTTTT

clone size: -
D gene: -
J gene: TRBJ1-2
V gene: TRBV6-1
CDR3 protein: CASSRGTQGGYGYTF
CDR3 DNA: TGTGCCAGCAGTCGAGGGACACAGGGTGGCTATGGCTACACCTTC

clone size: -
D gene: TRBD2
J gene: TRBJ2-5
V gene: TRBV29-1
CDR3 protein: CSVERRLAEYQETQYF
CDR3 DNA: TGCAGCGTTGAAAGGAGACTAGCGGAGTACCAAGAGACCCAGTACTTC

clone size: -
D gene: -
J gene: TRBJ2-1
V gene: TRBV18
CDR3 protein: CASSTGQGGSYNEQFF
CDR3 DNA: TGTGCCAGCTCAACAGGACAGGGCGGGAGTTACAATGAGCAGTTCTTC

clone size: -
D gene: -
J gene: TRBJ2-7
V gene: TRBV27
CDR3 protein: CASSFDSSYEQYF
CDR3 DNA: TGTGCCAGCAGTTTTGACAGTTCCTACGAGCAGTACTTC

clone size: once
D gene: -
J gene: TRBJ1-1
V gene: TRBV5-1
CDR3 protein: CASSSGANTEAFF
CDR3 DNA: TGCGCCAGCAGCTCTGGAGCTAACACTGAAGCTTTCTTT

clone size: once
D gene: TRBD1
J gene: TRBJ1-1
V gene: TRBV11-3
CDR3 protein: CASSRGQSNTEAFF
CDR3 DNA: TGTGCCAGCAGCCGGGGACAGTCGAACACTGAAGCTTTCTTT

clone size: -
D gene: TRBD1
J gene: TRBJ2-7
V gene: TRBV5-6
CDR3 protein: CASSLRPQGESYEQYF
CDR3 DNA: TGTGCCAGCAGCTTGAGGCCTCAGGGGGAATCCTACGAGCAGTACTTC

clone size: -
D gene: -
J gene: TRBJ2-7
V gene: TRBV30
CDR3 protein: CAWGSPSYEQYF
CDR3 DNA: TGTGCCTGGGGCTCTCCGTCCTACGAGCAGTACTTC

clone size: few
D gene: TRBD1
J gene: TRBJ1-1
V gene: TRBV19
CDR3 protein: CASIGTGGGGRNTEAFF
CDR3 DNA: TGTGCCAGTATTGGGACAGGAGGTGGCGGGAGGAACACTGAAGCTTTCTTT

clone size: -
D gene: -
J gene: TRBJ1-6
V gene: TRBV27
CDR3 protein: CASSFERYNSPLHF
CDR3 DNA: TGTGCCAGCAGTTTTGAACGGTATAATTCACCCCTCCACTTT

clone size: -
D gene: -
J gene: TRBJ1-2
V gene: TRBV6-4
CDR3 protein: CASSRDRAYGYTF
CDR3 DNA: TGTGCCAGCAGTAGAGACAGAGCCTATGGCTACACCTTC